This entry lists 19 T cell receptor beta chains sequenced from one sample in a study of CD8 T cells in Susac syndrome. A quantity of about 0.5 to 1 ug RNA underwent reverse transcription using random hexamers. Using its own MiXCR run on the immunoSEQ multiplex PCR reads, TCRdb lists one record per CDR3 protein. The table includes around 180,000 distinct CDR3 sequences, roughly 95% detected once. The sample taken for sequencing was CD8+ T cells from PBMCs. The receptors shown here come from a human donor with multiple sclerosis.

This clonotype was detected once. This chain connects TRBV20-1 to TRBJ2-5; D is uncertain. Germline V gene data show CDR1 as DFQATT and CDR2 as SNEGSKA (reference sequence). Trimming removed 6 bases at V and 3 bases at J, with 14 bases between. This CDR3 spans 13 amino acids. The CDR3 protein is CSAVARTEETQYF. In DNA form, the CDR3 reads TGCAGTGCCGTGGCGCGGACCGAAGAGACCCAGTACTTC.

The chain has TRBV18 and TRBJ2-1, with TRBD2 matching over 9 bases. The CDR3 is 14 residues long. Trimming cost V 6 bases and J 4 bases; bases outside gene matches: 4. Germline lookup yields CDR1 KGHSH and CDR2 LQKENI. CDR3 coding DNA: TGTGCCAGCTCGGGTAGCGGGAGTTACAATGAGCAGTTCTTC. As protein: CASSGSGSYNEQFF.

This chain uses TRBV29-1 with TRBJ1-1; 7 bases map to TRBD1. CDR3 length: 16 amino acids. Losses at the gene ends were 1 base for V and 3 bases for J; bases not matched to a gene: 11. The germline CDR1 and CDR2 sequences are SQVTM and ANQGSEA. Here the CDR3 reads CSVEALSRTGHTEAFF. In DNA form, the CDR3 reads TGCAGCGTTGAAGCCCTATCCCGGACAGGCCACACTGAAGCTTTCTTT.

This clonotype appeared a single time. The gene calls are TRBV7-9 and TRBJ1-1, with D possibly matching TRBD1 (6 bases). Germline CDR1 SEHNR, CDR2 FQNEAQ (reference sequence). The CDR3 consists of 16 residues. V lost 5 bases and J 1 base, leaving 17 bases between the germline ends. In DNA, the CDR3 is TGTGCCAGCAGCCCATTGACAGGAGGGCCGAACACTGAAGCTTTCTTT. Its protein product is CASSPLTGGPNTEAFF.

The V gene is TRBV3-1, the J gene TRBJ1-5; D is undetermined. From germline, CDR1 is LGHDT and CDR2 YNNKEL (reference sequence). The CDR3 contains 16 residues. V was shortened by 1 base and J by 0 bases, with 10 bases between the two germline ends. The CDR3 here is CASSQGSRYSNQPQHF. CDR3 sequence (DNA): TGTGCCAGCAGCCAAGGTTCCAGGTATAGCAATCAGCCCCAGCATTTT. The full variable domain, its missing parts supplied by reference TRBV3-1 and TRBJ1-5, is DTAVSQTPKYLVTQMGNDKSIKCEQNLGHDTMYWYKQDSKKFLKIMFSYNNKELIINETVPNRFSPKSPDKAHLNLHINSLELGDSAVYFCASSQGSRYSNQPQHFGDGTRLSIL.

The genes are TRBV27 and TRBJ1-1, with D possibly TRBD1 on 6 matching bases. Germline assignment: CDR1 MNHEY and CDR2 SMNVEV (reference sequence). The CDR3 sequence is 14 residues long. V was shortened by 1 base and J by 4 bases, with 10 bases between the two germline ends. The DNA for the CDR3 is TGTGCCAGCAGTTTATTACGGACAGCCACTGAAGCTTTCTTT. Residues: CASSLLRTATEAFF.

This rearrangement joins TRBV27 to TRBJ1-1; D uncertain. This CDR3 contains 15 residues. Trimming stripped 0 bases from V and 0 bases from J, with 8 bases between. The V gene's germline CDR1 is MNHEY and CDR2 SMNVEV (reference sequence). The CDR3 bases are TGTGCCAGCAGTTTATCGGCAGGTGTGAACACTGAAGCTTTCTTT. Residues: CASSLSAGVNTEAFF.

The chain carries TRBV10-3 and TRBJ2-7; weak D call: TRBD2 (6 bases). The V and J ends lost 7 bases and 1 base respectively, with 14 bases between them. From germline, CDR1 is ENHRY and CDR2 SYGVKD. CDR3 size: 14 residues. CDR3 nucleotides: TGTGCCATCAAGGCGGCAGGGACTTCCTACGAGCAGTACTTC. This codes for CAIKAAGTSYEQYF.

The chain combines TRBV4-1 with TRBJ1-4; D not certain. The CDR3 length is 14 residues. CDR1 and CDR2 (germline): MGHRA, YSYEKL. Between the trimmed V and J ends, which lost 0 bases and 7 bases, there was a span of 9 bases. The CDR3 is CASSQDLAAEKLFF. DNA for the CDR3: TGCGCCAGCAGCCAAGATCTGGCGGCTGAAAAACTGTTTTTT.

V is TRBV6-5 and J is TRBJ2-1; a weak D match, TRBD2 (5 bases). The CDR3 sequence is 15 residues long. V dropped 2 bases and J dropped 2 bases, with 10 bases sitting between them. In germline, CDR1 is MNHEY, CDR2 SVGAGI. CDR3 loop: CASSYEGGPYNEQFF. CDR3 coding DNA: TGTGCCAGCAGTTACGAGGGCGGGCCCTACAATGAGCAGTTCTTC.

The V gene is TRBV15, the J gene TRBJ2-5; 8 bases are shared with TRBD1. V lost 3 bases and J lost 5; bases outside the gene matches: 11. There are 16 residues in the CDR3. The germline V gene encodes CDR1 LNHNV and CDR2 YYDKDF (reference sequence). The CDR3 reads CATSRGSRGHPETQYF. CDR3 DNA sequence: TGTGCCACCAGCAGGGGAAGCAGGGGGCACCCGGAGACCCAGTACTTC.

V and J are TRBV5-1 and TRBJ2-7; D may be TRBD1 or TRBD2 (5 bases each). Trimming pared 4 bases from V and 0 bases from J, leaving 20 bases between. The CDR3 sequence is 17 residues long. CDR1 is SGHRS and CDR2 is YFSETQ in the germline V gene. CDR3 DNA: TGCGCCAGCAGCACACAGGCGGAGGCCTTTAGCTCCTACGAGCAGTACTTC. It translates to CASSTQAEAFSSYEQYF.

The chain uses TRBV20-1 and TRBJ2-5, with D unclear. V was clipped by 1 base and J by 5 bases, with 11 bases between them. The CDR3 loop spans 13 amino acids. The V gene's germline CDR1 is DFQATT and CDR2 SNEGSKA (reference sequence). CDR3 sequence: CSARADSVETQYF. CDR3 coding DNA: TGCAGTGCTAGAGCCGATTCAGTGGAGACCCAGTACTTC.

The count of this clonotype is one. This chain links TRBV28 with TRBJ2-7; 7 bases line up with TRBD1. CDR3 length equals 16 residues. Losses at the gene ends were 5 bases for V and 0 bases for J; bases not matched to a gene: 10. Germline loops: CDR1 MDHEN, CDR2 SYDVKM. CDR3 in DNA: TGTGCCAGCAGTATCCCGACAGGGAGCATCTCCTACGAGCAGTACTTC. Protein product: CASSIPTGSISYEQYF.

The chain recombines TRBV2 with TRBJ1-2; D gene ambiguous. The germline V and J ends were trimmed by 8 bases and 6 bases, with 10 bases remaining between them. CDR1 SNHLY and CDR2 FYNNEI come from the germline V gene. CDR3 length: 11 residues. The CDR3 region has the DNA TGTGCCAGCGAGGTCGGGCATGGCTACACCTTC. This translates into CASEVGHGYTF.

This clonotype was observed once. The gene calls are TRBV13 and TRBJ1-2; 11 nucleotides align to TRBD1. The CDR3 runs to 14 residues. Germline loops: CDR1 PRHDT, CDR2 FYEKMQ (reference sequence). V lost 2 bases, J lost 8 bases, and 4 bases stayed unmatched. The CDR3 sequence: CASSLRGTGGGYTF. The CDR3 DNA sequence: TGTGCCAGCAGCTTACGAGGGACAGGGGGAGGCTACACCTTC.

The rearrangement uses TRBV7-6 and TRBJ2-5; D may be TRBD2 (5 bases). In germline, CDR1 is SGHVS, CDR2 FNYEAQ. The CDR3 is 12 amino acids. The CDR3, as DNA: TGTGCTTTTCCGGACTACCAAGAGACCCAGTACTTC. It codes for CAFPDYQETQYF.

The chain links TRBV11-2 to TRBJ2-7; 7 nucleotides line up with TRBD2. The CDR3 is made up of 14 amino acids. Germline-derived CDR1 and CDR2 are SGHAT and FQNNGV. V lost 5 bases and J lost 1; bases outside the gene matches: 5. The CDR3 here is CASSALAASYEQYF. CDR3 bases: TGTGCCAGCAGCGCGCTAGCGGCATCCTACGAGCAGTACTTC.

The V call is TRBV30, the J call TRBJ1-2, with D hard to call. V lost 5 bases and J lost 1, with 8 bases in between. The CDR3 sequence is 12 residues long. From germline, CDR1 is GTSNPN and CDR2 SVGIG (reference sequence). CDR3 loop: CAWRPDNYGYTF. CDR3 in DNA: TGTGCCTGGCGACCGGATAACTATGGCTACACCTTC. Using reference TRBV30 and TRBJ1-2 for the parts outside the CDR3, the full variable domain is SQTIHQWPATLVQPVGSPLSLECTVEGTSNPNLYWYRQAAGRGLQLLFYSVGIGQISSEVPQNLSASRPQDRQFILSSKKLLLSDSGFYLCAWRPDNYGYTFGSGTRLTVV.